This T cell receptor beta chain appears in the sequencing data of a study of T cell responses to AZD1222 COVID-19 vaccine. Study outcomes and limitations: The span of vaccine-associated CD4 TCRs extended across spike, with dominance at 160-218 and 743-854.

Comments on this clone: Its antigen is currently unknown.

The data were produced by immunoSEQ multiplex PCR, yet TCRdb's version contains in-frame clones alone and is incomplete. Of around 100,000 clones listed, roughly 90% are singletons. The TCR was taken from an adult in good health. Sequencing was performed on peripheral blood, taken on day 0 of AZD1222 vaccination.

The CDR3 region is CASSLIQGMGKLFF. In nucleotides, the CDR3 is TGTGCCAGCAGTTTAATACAGGGAATGGGAAAACTGTTTTTT. The chain employs TRBV27 and TRBJ1-4, with D maybe TRBD1 (6 bases). The CDR3 has 14 amino acids. Germline CDR1 MNHEY, CDR2 SMNVEV (reference sequence). V dropped 2 bases and J dropped 10 bases, with 14 bases sitting between them. Looking up the rest from reference TRBV27 and TRBJ1-4 gives the full variable domain: EAQVTQNPRYLITVTGKKLTVTCSQNMNHEYMSWYRQDPGLGLRQIYYSMNVEVTDKGDVPEGYKVSRKEKRNFPLILESPSPNQTSLYFCASSLIQGMGKLFFGSGTQLSVL.